The 4 T cell receptor beta chains below come from one sample, sequenced in a study of T cell responses to AZD1222 COVID-19 vaccine. Using immunoSEQ multiplex PCR, the repertoire was profiled, and TCRdb retains in-frame clones only, with some absent. The sample has about 160,000 clones; roughly nine tenths are singletons. The sequencing used peripheral blood, collected on day 0 of MenACWY control vaccination. All receptors derive from an adult in good health.

Written as DNA, the CDR3 is TGTGCCAGCAGCTTAGCGGGGACGGACAACTATGGCTACACCTTC. The encoded protein is CASSLAGTDNYGYTF. The gene calls are TRBV7-8 and TRBJ1-2; D is possibly TRBD1 (5 bases). Germline CDR1 reads SGHVS; CDR2 reads FQNEAQ. Deletions cut 0 bases from V and 2 bases from J, with 10 bases between. The CDR3 extends over 15 amino acids.

The V call is TRBV19, the J call TRBJ2-6; D call uncertain. From germline, CDR1 is LNHDA and CDR2 SQIVND (reference sequence). Trimming shortened V by 1 base and J by 0 bases, and 7 bases separated the two germline ends. The length of the CDR3 is 16 residues. CDR3 in amino acids: CASSIGSVSGANVLTF. The CDR3, as DNA: TGTGCCAGTAGTATAGGTTCCGTCTCTGGGGCCAACGTCCTGACTTTC.

The chain has TRBV19 and TRBJ1-5; perhaps TRBD1 as D (6 bases). V was pared by 5 bases and J by 2 bases, with 13 bases between. The V gene's germline CDR1 is LNHDA and CDR2 SQIVND (reference sequence). This CDR3 has 15 amino acids. The CDR3 region has the DNA TGTGCCAGTAGTGAACAGGGCGGTGGCAATCAGCCCCAGCATTTT. It yields the protein CASSEQGGGNQPQHF.

The genes are TRBV11-3 and TRBJ1-6, with 7 bases aligning to TRBD1. The V gene end was trimmed by 5 bases and the J gene end by 0 bases; junction bases not matched to a gene: 4. The germline V gene encodes CDR1 SGHNT and CDR2 YENEEA. The CDR3 consists of 16 residues. The CDR3 DNA sequence: TGTGCCAGCAGCCGGGGACAGAGCTCCTATAATTCACCCCTCCACTTT. Translated, it gives CASSRGQSSYNSPLHF.